This T cell receptor (beta chain) was identified in a study of molecular identifiers for immune sequencing clone quantification (dated by TCRdb to 2016 to 2018). Some background on the complete study: For a replicate experiment, RNA from approximately 20,000 or 100,000 naive CD8 T cells was divided into five aliquots, and four of the five aliquots were sequenced. The study was a methods study using CD8 T cells to benchmark molecular-identifier clustering-based TCR repertoire sequencing (MIDCIRS) and TCR RNA copy counting.

Library creation used PCR. The instrument was an Illumina HiSeq 4000. Bulk TCR libraries were generated as previously described, with the TCR primers listed in Table S5 used. The Qiagen AllPrep DNA/RNA kit was used to purify total RNA. Reads from multiple sequencing runs of the same library were pooled before analysis. Concerning the study's data processing: Only reads with exact TCR constant sequence were kept, trimmed to 150 nt, and grouped by their 12-nt molecular barcodes. Reads within each barcode group were sub-clustered using a 15% Levenshtein threshold, and quality-weighted consensus sequences were constructed for each RNA molecule. Non-functional sequences were removed, as were lower-count sequences one edit away from another. Based on a fit of two negative binomial distributions, barcode sub-clusters having less than 20% of the maximum read count were discarded. TCRdb reworked the public reads: Q25 trimming with fastp, MiXCR clone assembly, productive beta chains retained. Under each unique CDR3 protein, matching rows form one entry showing the most common genes and DNA. TCRdb, not the original authors, processed these V and J calls. In all, the sample holds about 640,000 distinct CDR3 sequences, and about 20% of those were seen once. Roughly 0.9% of the sample goes to the ten largest clones.

Overall study outcomes, separate from this receptor: The naive libraries included spiked-in Jurkat TCR RNA (around 10 copies' worth), and this RNA is not part of the donor repertoire. In CMV-specific effector cells, clones with more than 20 RNA copies accounted for over 98% of molecules, whereas in naive cells such clones accounted for under 1%. The sizes of highly expanded clones could end up underestimated when identical TCR molecules share a barcode. Without barcode sub-clustering, chimeric consensus sequences inflated TCR diversity; chimeras reached as high as 47%. Modeling indicated about 3 TCR RNA copies recovered per cell, compared with about 10 by digital PCR, which implies a capture efficiency of around 30%. Even against a background of approximately 1 million naive CD8 T cells, spiked-in Jurkat TCR RNA amounting to a single cell's worth was reported to be detectable.

Libraries of naive CD8 T cells were generated from around 20,000 to 990,000 sorted cells, with 10%, 30% or 50% of the purified RNA used. On a BD FACSAria II, naive CD8 T cells were FACS-sorted as CD8+CD4-CCR7+CD45RA+ and collected into RLT Plus buffer. To test detection sensitivity, Jurkat RNA equal to about nine TCR copies was added to samples of about 19,000-1,100,000 naive CD8 T cells. Enrichment of CD8 T cells was performed with RosetteSep CD8+ T Cell Enrichment Cocktail and Ficoll-Paque, after which ACK red cell lysis was carried out. According to the germline V gene, CDR1 reads SQVTM and CDR2 reads ANQGSEA. Taken from cysteine to phenylalanine, the CDR3 has 16 residues. The sequence is cut down to CDR3 DNA, 48 bases in frame from base 1. In the case of this clonotype: There is no known antigen for this receptor. The junction and the germline gene differ at one end; a read error may be behind it.

Sample: naive CD8+ T cells from blood, with Jurkat cell RNA spiked in. In the paper's terms, the cell subset or site label means: FACS-sorted CD8+CD4-CCR7+CD45RA+ naive T cells. The receptor was derived from a human donor in good health. Some libraries in this study had Jurkat cell RNA spiked in. The rearrangement joined TRBV29-1 to TRBJ1-2; there is no confident call for the D gene. CDR3 protein: CNVEWQVGNTNYGYTF. DNA sequence: TGCAACGTTGAGTGGCAGGTCGGGAATACTAACTATGGCTACACCTTC.